The sequence of this T cell receptor (beta chain) was determined in a study of T cell responses to AZD1222 COVID-19 vaccine. Broader study findings: Repertoires were obtained solely post-peak T cell response. Vaccination with two AZD1222 doses was followed by a rise in Spike-specific TCR breadth and depth.

TCRdb's table, derived via immunoSEQ multiplex PCR, lists solely in-frame clones and lacks some. This table has 150,000 to 200,000 clones, roughly nine tenths appearing once. Germline V gene data show CDR1 as SQVTM and CDR2 as ANQGSEA. The CDR3 loop spans 16 amino acids. The V gene lost 8 bases and the J gene lost 7 bases, with 26 bases spanning the gap. Notes on this clone: Its matching antigen is unknown.

This specimen consisted of peripheral blood, obtained 28 days after the second AZD1222 dose. The TCR sequence derives from an adult who received the AZD1222 COVID-19 vaccine. The chain recombines TRBV29-1 with TRBJ1-4; D possibly corresponds to TRBD1 (6 bases). CDR3 DNA: TGCAGCCTCCGGGACAAGGGTGCGGCAACGGGTGAAAAACTGTTTTTT. Its protein product is CSLRDKGAATGEKLFF.